Listed below are T cell receptor beta chains from one sample, sequenced in a study of Ad26.COV2.S vaccination and SARS-CoV-2 variants. Clones were read by immunoSEQ multiplex PCR, and TCRdb kept only the in-frame ones, dropping some. This table holds about 440,000 clones, roughly 87% found once. The sequences come from peripheral blood, collected in a trial of Ad26.COV2.S vaccine versus placebo. The source of these receptors is a person aged 18 to 65 who received the Ad26.COV2.S COVID-19 vaccine or a placebo. Both conserved end residues are part of each CDR3. The D gene is left open where the match is weak. Clone size is stated in some rows and not others, as once, few, many or a class when expanded.

v_call	d_call	clone_size	cdr3_aa
TRBV6-4	.	.	CASSDSRAGYYNEQFF
TRBV11-2	TRBD2	.	CASSPTSGTRTDTQYF
TRBV6-2/TRBV6-3	.	.	CASSYDSQGITEAFF
TRBV29-1	TRBD2	.	CSVDPRGGRAETQYF
TRBV4-3	.	.	CASSQSAGTNYEQYF
TRBV7-9	.	once	CASSRGDYGYTF
TRBV19	.	.	CASSGLGQPQHF
TRBV19	.	.	CASAYRDNQPQHF
TRBV18	.	.	CASSPTGSGATDTQYF
TRBV28	.	.	CASSPHIGMEGNQPQHF
TRBV2	.	.	CASSPWYEQYF
TRBV25-1	.	few	CASSEFGEVETQYF
TRBV28	TRBD1	.	CASKWNVATGDYEQYF
TRBV12-3/TRBV12-4	.	.	CASSLIRGELFF
TRBV19	TRBD1	.	CASSMNIRRQGVYEQYF
TRBV6-2/TRBV6-3	.	.	CASSEGVGANVLTF
TRBV15	.	.	CATSTGLHNEQFF
TRBV28	TRBD2	.	CASNPSGSADTGELFF
TRBV19	TRBD1	.	CASSTAGGWGNEKLFF
TRBV27	TRBD2	.	CASSPGLAGLETQYF
TRBV3-1/TRBV3-2	.	.	CASSLSGVLIGTEAFF
TRBV6-5	.	once	CASSYFLGGTGELFF
TRBV6-6	TRBD1	.	CASSGGTEQFF
TRBV5-4	TRBD2	.	CASSWGGGASTDTQYF
TRBV5-1	.	.	CASSFSSKLAKNIQYF
TRBV4-3	.	.	CASSQEEHFTQYF
TRBV7-6	.	.	CASSLVAGSDTQYF
TRBV27	TRBD2	.	CASRKLAGGTYEQYF
TRBV7-9	TRBD1	.	CASSLVPLTGNHNEQFF
TRBV27	TRBD2	.	CASKTSGSLYEQYF
TRBV7-2	.	.	CASSSLWAGNTIYF
TRBV29-1	TRBD1	.	CSVEYGQGYEQYF
TRBV18	.	.	CASSREQFNYGYTF
TRBV7-2	.	few	CASSLGIGRGTDTQYF
TRBV19	.	once	CASSIGIPSGNEQFF
TRBV3-1/TRBV3-2	TRBD1	.	CASSQEKQGKETQYF
TRBV4-3	TRBD2	.	CASSQDAGGGEQFF
TRBV18	.	few	CASSPGTYGNQPQHF
TRBV7-2	.	.	CASTQWGGDNSPLHF
TRBV7-8	.	.	CASSLAGRNEQFF
TRBV27	TRBD2	.	CASSLTPAGASTDTQYF
TRBV28	TRBD2	once	CASSLGGGGGETQYF
TRBV28	.	.	CASSSGGYEQYF
TRBV4-3	.	.	CASSQVWTHNEQFF
TRBV5-1	TRBD2	once	CASSLRDLAGSYNEQFF
TRBV6-4	TRBD2	.	CASSERLAGPYEQYF
TRBV27	TRBD2	.	CASSFGLADSYEQYF
TRBV6-2/TRBV6-3	.	.	CASSLWNYGYTF
TRBV7-9	TRBD2	.	CASSLGSAGGTQYF
TRBV28	TRBD1	.	CASSLPTGQGLGYTF
TRBV7-2	.	.	CASRRRTVEGSTQYF
TRBV19	.	.	CASSRADTNYGYTF
TRBV27	.	once	CASSLNRVGQPQHF
TRBV28	.	.	CASSFPAEETQYF
TRBV2	.	.	CASGETLAGNSPLHF
TRBV28	TRBD1	.	CASSRPTRTGGNQPQHF
TRBV9	.	.	CASSVGPGDGYTF